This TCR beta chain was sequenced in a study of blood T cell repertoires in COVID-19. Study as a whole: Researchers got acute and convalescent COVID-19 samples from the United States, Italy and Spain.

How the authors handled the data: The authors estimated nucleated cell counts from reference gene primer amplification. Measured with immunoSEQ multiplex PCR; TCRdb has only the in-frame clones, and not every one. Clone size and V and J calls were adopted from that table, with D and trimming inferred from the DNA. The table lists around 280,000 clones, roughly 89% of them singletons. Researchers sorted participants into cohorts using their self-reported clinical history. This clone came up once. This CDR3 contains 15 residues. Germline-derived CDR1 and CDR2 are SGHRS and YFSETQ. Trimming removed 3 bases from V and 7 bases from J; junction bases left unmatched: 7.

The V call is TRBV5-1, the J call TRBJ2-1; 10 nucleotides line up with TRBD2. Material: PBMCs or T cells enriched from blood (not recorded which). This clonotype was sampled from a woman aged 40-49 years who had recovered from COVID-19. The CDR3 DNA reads TGCGCCAGCAGCTCAATAGCGGGAGGAAGGAATGAGCAGTTCTTC. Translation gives CASSSIAGGRNEQFF.